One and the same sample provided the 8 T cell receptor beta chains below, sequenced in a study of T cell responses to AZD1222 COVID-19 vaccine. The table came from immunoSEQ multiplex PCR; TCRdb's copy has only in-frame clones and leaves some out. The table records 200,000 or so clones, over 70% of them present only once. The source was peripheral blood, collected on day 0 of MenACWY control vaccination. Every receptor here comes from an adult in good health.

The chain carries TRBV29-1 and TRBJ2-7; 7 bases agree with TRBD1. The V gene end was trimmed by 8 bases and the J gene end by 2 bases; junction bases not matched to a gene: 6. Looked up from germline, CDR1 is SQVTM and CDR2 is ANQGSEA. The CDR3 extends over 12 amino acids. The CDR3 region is CSIQGSTYEQYF. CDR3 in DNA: TGCAGCATACAGGGGAGTACCTACGAGCAGTACTTC.

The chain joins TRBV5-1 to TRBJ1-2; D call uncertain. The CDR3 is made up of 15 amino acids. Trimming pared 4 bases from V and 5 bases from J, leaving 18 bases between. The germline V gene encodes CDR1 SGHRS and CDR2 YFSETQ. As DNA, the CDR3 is TGCGCCAGCAGCACGATCTCAGTCACCGGGTATGGCTACACCTTC. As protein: CASSTISVTGYGYTF.

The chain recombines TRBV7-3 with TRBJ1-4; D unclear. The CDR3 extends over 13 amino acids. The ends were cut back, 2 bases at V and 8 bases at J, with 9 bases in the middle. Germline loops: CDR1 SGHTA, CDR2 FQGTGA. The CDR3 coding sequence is TGTGCCAGCAGCTTATCGGTGGGCGAAAAACTGTTTTTT. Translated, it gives CASSLSVGEKLFF.

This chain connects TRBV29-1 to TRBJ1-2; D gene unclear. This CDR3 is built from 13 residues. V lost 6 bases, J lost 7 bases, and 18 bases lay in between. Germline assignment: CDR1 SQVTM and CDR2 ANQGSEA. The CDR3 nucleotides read TGCAGCGTAATAACGTCTTCCGCTATTGGCTACACCTTC. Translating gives CSVITSSAIGYTF.

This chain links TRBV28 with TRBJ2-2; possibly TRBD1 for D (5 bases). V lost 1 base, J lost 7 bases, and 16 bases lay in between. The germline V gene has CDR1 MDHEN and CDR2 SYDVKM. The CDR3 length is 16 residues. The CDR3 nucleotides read TGTGCCAGCAGTTTATCTCGACAGTTTGGCGACGGGGAGCTGTTTTTT. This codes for CASSLSRQFGDGELFF.

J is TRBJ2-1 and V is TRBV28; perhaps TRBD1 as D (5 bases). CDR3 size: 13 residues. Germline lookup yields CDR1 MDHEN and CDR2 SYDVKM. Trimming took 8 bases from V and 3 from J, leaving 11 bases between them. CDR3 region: CASPGPLYNEQFF. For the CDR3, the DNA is TGTGCCAGCCCAGGGCCCCTCTACAATGAGCAGTTCTTC.

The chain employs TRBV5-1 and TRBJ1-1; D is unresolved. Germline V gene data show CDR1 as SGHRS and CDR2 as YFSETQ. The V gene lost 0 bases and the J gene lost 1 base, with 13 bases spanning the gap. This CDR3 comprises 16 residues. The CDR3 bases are TGCGCCAGCAGCTTGGCCTCGGGTCTAGCGAACACTGAAGCTTTCTTT. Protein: CASSLASGLANTEAFF. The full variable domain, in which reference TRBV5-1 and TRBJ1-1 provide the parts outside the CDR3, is KAGVTQTPRYLIKTRGQQVTLSCSPISGHRSVSWYQQTPGQGLQFLFEYFSETQRNKGNFPGRFSGRQFSNSRSEMNVSTLELGDSALYLCASSLASGLANTEAFFGQGTRLTVV.

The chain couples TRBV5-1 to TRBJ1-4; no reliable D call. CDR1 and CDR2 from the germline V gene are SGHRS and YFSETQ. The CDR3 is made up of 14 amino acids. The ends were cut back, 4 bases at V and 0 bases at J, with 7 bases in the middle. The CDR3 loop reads CASSLVSTNEKLFF. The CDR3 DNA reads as TGCGCCAGCAGCCTAGTCTCAACTAATGAAAAACTGTTTTTT. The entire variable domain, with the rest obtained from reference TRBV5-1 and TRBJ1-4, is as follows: KAGVTQTPRYLIKTRGQQVTLSCSPISGHRSVSWYQQTPGQGLQFLFEYFSETQRNKGNFPGRFSGRQFSNSRSEMNVSTLELGDSALYLCASSLVSTNEKLFFGSGTQLSVL.